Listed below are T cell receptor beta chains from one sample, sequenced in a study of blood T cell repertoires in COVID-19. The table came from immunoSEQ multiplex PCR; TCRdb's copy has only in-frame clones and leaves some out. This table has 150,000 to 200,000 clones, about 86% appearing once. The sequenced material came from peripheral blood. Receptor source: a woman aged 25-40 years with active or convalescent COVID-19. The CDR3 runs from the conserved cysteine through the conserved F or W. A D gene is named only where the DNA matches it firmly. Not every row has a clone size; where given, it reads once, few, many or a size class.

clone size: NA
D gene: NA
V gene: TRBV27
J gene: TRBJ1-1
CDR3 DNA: TGTGCCAGCAGTTTATCACGGGGGGCTAACACTGAAGCTTTCTTT
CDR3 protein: CASSLSRGANTEAFF

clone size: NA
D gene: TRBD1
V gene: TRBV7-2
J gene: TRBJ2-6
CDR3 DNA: TGTGCCAGCAGCGCACCGGGACAGGACTCTGGGGCCAACGTCCTGACTTTC
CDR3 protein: CASSAPGQDSGANVLTF

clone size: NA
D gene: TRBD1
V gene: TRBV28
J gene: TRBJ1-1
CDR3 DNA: TGTGCCAGCAGTATACACGCCGGGACAGGGAGCACTGAAGCTTTCTTT
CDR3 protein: CASSIHAGTGSTEAFF

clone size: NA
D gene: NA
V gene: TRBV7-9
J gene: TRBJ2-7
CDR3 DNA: TGTGCCAGCAGCTTGCAGGGCTACGAGCAGTACTTC
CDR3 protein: CASSLQGYEQYF

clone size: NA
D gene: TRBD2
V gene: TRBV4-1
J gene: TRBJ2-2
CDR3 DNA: TGCGCCAGCAGCCAAGATTTGGCTAGCGGGGCCAGAACCAAGGACACCGGGGAGCTGTTTTTT
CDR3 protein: CASSQDLASGARTKDTGELFF

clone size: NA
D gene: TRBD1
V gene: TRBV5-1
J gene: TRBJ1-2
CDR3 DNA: TGCGCCAGCAGCGCGGGGACAGGAGGGGGCTACACCTTC
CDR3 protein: CASSAGTGGGYTF

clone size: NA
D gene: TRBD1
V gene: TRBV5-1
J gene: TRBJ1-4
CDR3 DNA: TGCGCCAGCAGCTTGGCTGGGACAGCCTCAACTAATGAAAAACTGTTTTTT
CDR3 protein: CASSLAGTASTNEKLFF

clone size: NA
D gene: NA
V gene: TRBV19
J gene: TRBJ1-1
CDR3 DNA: TGTGCCAGTAGTATTAACAGGGTCACTGAAGCTTTCTTT
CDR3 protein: CASSINRVTEAFF

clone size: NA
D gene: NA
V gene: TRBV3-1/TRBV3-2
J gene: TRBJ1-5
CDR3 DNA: TGTGCCAGCAGCCAGGGGGCTAGGCAGCCCCAGCATTTT
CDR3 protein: CASSQGARQPQHF

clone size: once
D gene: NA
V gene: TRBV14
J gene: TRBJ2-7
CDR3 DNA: TGTGCCAGCAGCCCACGCGGTATTTACTCCTACGAGCAGTACTTC
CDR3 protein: CASSPRGIYSYEQYF

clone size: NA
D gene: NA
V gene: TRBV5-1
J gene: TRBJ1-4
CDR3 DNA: TGCGCCAGCAGCCCCGGACAGCCTAATGAAAAACTGTTTTTT
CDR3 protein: CASSPGQPNEKLFF

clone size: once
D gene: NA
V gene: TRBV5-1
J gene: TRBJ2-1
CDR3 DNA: TGCGCCAGCAGCTTGGGCCCTTCTCAGGGGAGCTCCTACAATGAGCAGTTCTTC
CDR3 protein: CASSLGPSQGSSYNEQFF

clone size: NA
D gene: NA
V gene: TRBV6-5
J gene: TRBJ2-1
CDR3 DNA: TGTGCCAGCAGTTACTCGCCGAGGTCCTACAATGAGCAGTTCTTC
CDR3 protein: CASSYSPRSYNEQFF

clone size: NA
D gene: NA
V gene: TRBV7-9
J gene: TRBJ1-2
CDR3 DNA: TGTGCCAGCAGCTTAGTGGGGGGGCTTATCGGCTACACCTTC
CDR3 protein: CASSLVGGLIGYTF

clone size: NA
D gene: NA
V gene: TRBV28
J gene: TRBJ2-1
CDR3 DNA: TGTGCCAGCAGTTTGGACTCGTTGGAGATGCAAAGGTTCTTC
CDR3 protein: CASSLDSLEMQRFF

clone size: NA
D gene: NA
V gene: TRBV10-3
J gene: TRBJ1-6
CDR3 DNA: TGTGCCACCCAGGGAACAGGTGGGGACTATAATTCACCCCTCCACTTT
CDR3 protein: CATQGTGGDYNSPLHF

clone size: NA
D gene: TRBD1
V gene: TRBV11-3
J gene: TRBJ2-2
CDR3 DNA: TGTGCCAGCAGCTTTTCCGGGACAGACACCGGGGAGCTGTTTTTT
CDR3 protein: CASSFSGTDTGELFF

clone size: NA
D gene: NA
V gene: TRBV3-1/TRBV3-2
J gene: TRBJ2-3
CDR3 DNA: TGTGCCAGCAGCCCTAGAAGGGATACGCAGTATTTT
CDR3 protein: CASSPRRDTQYF

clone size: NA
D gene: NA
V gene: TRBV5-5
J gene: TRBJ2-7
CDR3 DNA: TGTGCCAGCAGCTTGTACGGTGGGGAGTACGAGCAGTACTTC
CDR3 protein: CASSLYGGEYEQYF

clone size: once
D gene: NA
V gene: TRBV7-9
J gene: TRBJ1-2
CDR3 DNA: TGTGCCAGCAGCCCGCGGGGGGGAACCTATGGCTACACCTTC
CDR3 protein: CASSPRGGTYGYTF

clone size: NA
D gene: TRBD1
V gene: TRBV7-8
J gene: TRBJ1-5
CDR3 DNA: TGTGCCAGCAGCATAGAGGGGACAGGCTCAGGGGGGAATCAGCCCCAGCATTTT
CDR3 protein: CASSIEGTGSGGNQPQHF

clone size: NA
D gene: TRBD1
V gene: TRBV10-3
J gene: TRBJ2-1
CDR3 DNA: TGTGCCATCAGTGCGGGAAGGGGGCTCGACAATGAGCAGTTCTTC
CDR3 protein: CAISAGRGLDNEQFF

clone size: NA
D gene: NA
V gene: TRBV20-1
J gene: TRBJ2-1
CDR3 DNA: TGCAGTGCTAGTTCTAGCTTGTCTGGCAGCTCCTACAATGAGCAGTTCTTC
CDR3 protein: CSASSSLSGSSYNEQFF

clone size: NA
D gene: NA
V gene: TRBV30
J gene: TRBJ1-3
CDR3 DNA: TGTGCCTGGAGTTTCGACAACTCTGGAAACACCATATATTTT
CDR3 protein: CAWSFDNSGNTIYF

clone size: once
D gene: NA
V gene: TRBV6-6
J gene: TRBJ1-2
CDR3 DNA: TGTGCCAGCTTTTCGCGCCGTGCGGGTACGGGCTATGGCTACACCTTC
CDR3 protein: CASFSRRAGTGYGYTF

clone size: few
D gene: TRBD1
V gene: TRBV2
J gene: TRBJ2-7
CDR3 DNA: TGTGCCAGCAGACAGGGGGCAGGGGAGCAGTACTTC
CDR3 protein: CASRQGAGEQYF

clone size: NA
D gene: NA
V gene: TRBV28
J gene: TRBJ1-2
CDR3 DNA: TGTGCCAGCAGTTTCGGGGGGGGTAGAGGCTACACCTTC
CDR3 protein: CASSFGGGRGYTF

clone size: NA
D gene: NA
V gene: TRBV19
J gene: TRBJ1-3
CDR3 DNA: TGTGCCAGTAGTATAAGCCTCGGAAACACCATATATTTT
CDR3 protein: CASSISLGNTIYF

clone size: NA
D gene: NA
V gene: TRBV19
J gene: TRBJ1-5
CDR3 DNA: TGTGCCAGTAGTATTATTGGCCGCGGGCAGCCCCAGCATTTT
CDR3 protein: CASSIIGRGQPQHF

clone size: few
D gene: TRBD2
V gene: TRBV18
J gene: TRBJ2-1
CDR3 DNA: TGTGCCAGCTCTCCTCGGACTAGCGGGGGGGCCTCTGGGAATGAGCAGTTCTTC
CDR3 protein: CASSPRTSGGASGNEQFF

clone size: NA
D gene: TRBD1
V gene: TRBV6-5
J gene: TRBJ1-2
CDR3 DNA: TGTGCCAGCAGTAAACAGGGGCAAGGTGGCTACACCTTC
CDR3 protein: CASSKQGQGGYTF

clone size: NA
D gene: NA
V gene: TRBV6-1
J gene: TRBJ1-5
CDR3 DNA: TGTGCCAGCAGTGACTTCAGGGGTGGGAGCAATCAGCCCCAGCATTTT
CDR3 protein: CASSDFRGGSNQPQHF

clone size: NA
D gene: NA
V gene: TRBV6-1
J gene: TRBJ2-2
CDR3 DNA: TGTGCCAGCAGTGAAGGAGGAGGGATCCCCGGGGAGCTGTTTTTT
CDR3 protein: CASSEGGGIPGELFF

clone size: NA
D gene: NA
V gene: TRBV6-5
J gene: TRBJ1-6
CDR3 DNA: TGTGCCAGCAGTTACGGGGGGGACTATAATTCACCCCTCCACTTT
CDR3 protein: CASSYGGDYNSPLHF

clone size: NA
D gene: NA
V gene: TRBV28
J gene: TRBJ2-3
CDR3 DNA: TGTGCCAGCAGCCGAACAGGGCGAGGTTTCACAGATACGCAGTATTTT
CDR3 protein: CASSRTGRGFTDTQYF

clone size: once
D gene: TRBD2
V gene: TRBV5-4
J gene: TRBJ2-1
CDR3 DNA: TGTGCCAGCAGGACTAGCGGGAGACCTTCCTACAATGAGCAGTTCTTC
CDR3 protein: CASRTSGRPSYNEQFF

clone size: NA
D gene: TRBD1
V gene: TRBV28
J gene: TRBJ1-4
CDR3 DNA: TGTGCCAGCAGCCAACCCGGGACAGGGCGGTTAGAGGAAAAACTGTTTTTT
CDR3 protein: CASSQPGTGRLEEKLFF

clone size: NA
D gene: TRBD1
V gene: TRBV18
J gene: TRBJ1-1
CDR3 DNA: TGTGCCAGCTCACCACTCGGACAGGGGGCTTTTGGAGCTTTCTTT
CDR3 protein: CASSPLGQGAFGAFF

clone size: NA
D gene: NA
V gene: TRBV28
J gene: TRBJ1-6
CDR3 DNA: TGTGCCAGCAGTTTAAGACAGCCAAATAATTCACCCCTCCACTTT
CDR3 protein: CASSLRQPNNSPLHF